What follows are 24 T cell receptor beta chains derived from one specimen sequenced in a study of PD-L1 blockade in urothelial cancer (dated by TCRdb to 2015 to 2018). Library construction relied on the immunoSEQ multiplex PCR assay. TCRdb took over this immuneACCESS table, retaining in-frame rearrangements with V and J assigned. Such tables are incomplete; in checked studies, under half of the missing clones stem from an unresolved V gene, and the remainder is unexplained. This sample gives 70,000 or so clones in total; 85% to 90% of them show up just once. Approximately 5% of the sample lies in the top ten. The sample's time point label, decoded: pretreatment peripheral blood. Sequences were derived from PBMCs, sampled around atezolizumab (anti-PD-L1) treatment. Source of these receptors: a man aged 70 or older with urothelial cancer.

Turning to this clone: In the same sample, other DNA sequences code for this CDR3. The rearrangement uses TRBV6-5 and TRBJ1-5; 7 bases map to TRBD1. The germline V gene has CDR1 MNHEY and CDR2 SVGAGI. The CDR3 has 14 amino acids. V lost 6 bases and J lost 2; bases outside the gene matches: 4. In nucleotides, the CDR3 is TGTGCCAGCAGCCGACAGGGCGGCAATCAGCCCCAGCATTTT. As protein: CASSRQGGNQPQHF.

The V and J genes are TRBV27 and TRBJ2-1; 8 nucleotides match TRBD2. The length of the CDR3 is 16 residues. Trimming removed 5 bases from V and 4 bases from J; junction bases left unmatched: 10. Per germline, CDR1 MNHEY and CDR2 SMNVEV (reference sequence). CDR3 residues: CASSPSSGLAYNEQFF. The CDR3 region has the DNA TGTGCCAGCAGTCCGTCTAGCGGGTTGGCATACAATGAGCAGTTCTTC.

V gene TRBV6-1 combines with J gene TRBJ2-7, with TRBD2 as a possible D gene (6 bases). The V end was cut by 0 bases, the J end by 0 bases, with 18 bases between. Germline V lookup: CDR1 MNHNS, CDR2 SASEGT. CDR3 length: 18 amino acids. CDR3 sequence reads: CASSEARDRLPISYEQYF. The CDR3 DNA sequence: TGTGCCAGCAGTGAAGCGCGGGACCGCCTTCCTATCTCCTACGAGCAGTACTTC.

The gene calls are TRBV5-1 and TRBJ2-5; TRBD2 might be the D (7 bases). V was pared by 0 bases and J by 4 bases, with 13 bases between. CDR1 and CDR2 (germline): SGHRS, YFSETQ. CDR3 size: 15 residues. CDR3 sequence (DNA): TGCGCCAGCAGCTTGGCGCCAGGGGAGGGAGAGACCCAGTACTTC. This translates into CASSLAPGEGETQYF.

V and J are TRBV5-6 and TRBJ1-4, with D unresolved. V lost 4 bases, J lost 2 bases, and 9 bases lay in between. Germline CDR1 SGHDT, CDR2 YYEEEE. There are 14 residues in the CDR3. This CDR3 reads CASSAVQTNEKLFF. CDR3 coding DNA: TGTGCCAGCAGCGCAGTACAGACTAATGAAAAACTGTTTTTT.

This clone was found once. The gene calls are TRBV10-1 and TRBJ2-3, with TRBD1 identical over 10 bases. With V trimmed by 6 bases and J by 15 bases, 12 bases remained unmatched. Germline V lookup: CDR1 WNHNN, CDR2 SYGVQD (reference sequence). This CDR3 is 13 amino acids long. The CDR3 DNA reads as TGCGCCAGCAGCCCCACCGGGACAGGGGCAATATATTTT. Translating it yields CASSPTGTGAIYF.

The rearrangement uses TRBV10-3 and TRBJ1-2; D is possibly TRBD1 (5 bases). The CDR3 loop spans 14 amino acids. Trimming removed 2 bases from V and 5 bases from J, with 12 bases in between. CDR1 and CDR2 from the germline V gene are ENHRY and SYGVKD. CDR3 loop: CAISETRDSYGYTF. DNA for the CDR3: TGTGCCATCAGTGAGACCAGGGATTCTTATGGCTACACCTTC.

This chain uses TRBV30 with TRBJ1-1; D not certain. The germline gives CDR1 GTSNPN, CDR2 SVGIG (reference sequence). The germline V and J ends were trimmed by 1 base and 1 base, with 7 bases remaining between them. The length of the CDR3 is 13 residues. As DNA, the CDR3 is TGTGCCTGGAGTGGTCTTTCGAACACTGAAGCTTTCTTT. It translates to CAWSGLSNTEAFF. Full variable domain (remainder filled in from reference TRBV30 and TRBJ1-1): SQTIHQWPATLVQPVGSPLSLECTVEGTSNPNLYWYRQAAGRGLQLLFYSVGIGQISSEVPQNLSASRPQDRQFILSSKKLLLSDSGFYLCAWSGLSNTEAFFGQGTRLTVV.

The chain joins TRBV27 to TRBJ1-1, with unresolved D. With 1 base removed from V and 5 bases from J, the gap between germline ends came to 8 bases. Germline-derived CDR1 and CDR2 are MNHEY and SMNVEV (reference sequence). This CDR3 spans 13 amino acids. The CDR3 DNA is TGTGCCAGCAGTTTATGGGCAGGTACTGAAGCTTTCTTT. It codes for CASSLWAGTEAFF.

The chain links TRBV6-1 to TRBJ2-7; possibly TRBD1 for D (6 bases). Germline V gene sequence: CDR1 MNHNS, CDR2 SASEGT. V gave up 1 base and J gave up 6 bases, with 13 bases separating them. The CDR3 consists of 14 residues. The CDR3 DNA follows: TGTGCCAGCAGTGAAGTACAGGGTAAGGGCGAGCAGTACTTC. Translation: CASSEVQGKGEQYF.

The chain recombines TRBV5-1 with TRBJ2-2; 15 nucleotides line up with TRBD2. Germline CDR1 SGHRS, CDR2 YFSETQ. V dropped 1 base and J dropped 5; count of bases not matched to a gene: 9. There are 19 residues in the CDR3. The CDR3, as DNA: TGCGCCAGCAGCTTGACCGGGACTAGCGGGAGGATGGGAACCGGGGAGCTGTTTTTT. Translating it yields CASSLTGTSGRMGTGELFF.

The V call is TRBV28, the J call TRBJ1-2; TRBD1 aligns across 10 bases. Germline CDR1 and CDR2: MDHEN and SYDVKM. The J segment lost 3 bases and the V segment lost 4 bases, leaving 5 bases of the junction unmatched. This CDR3 is 15 amino acids long. The CDR3 coding sequence is TGTGCCAGCAGTTCCCGGACAGGGGGTTACTATGGCTACACCTTC. This codes for CASSSRTGGYYGYTF.

The chain has TRBV19 and TRBJ2-1; 10 nucleotides align to TRBD2. This CDR3 region has 18 residues. Unmatched junction bases numbered 14, after V lost 1 base and J lost 8 bases. Germline CDR1 and CDR2: LNHDA and SQIVND (reference sequence). CDR3 sequence: CASSIVSRSSGSRYEQFF. DNA for the CDR3: TGTGCCAGTAGTATAGTGTCGCGTTCTAGCGGGAGTCGGTATGAGCAGTTCTTC.

V and J are TRBV19 and TRBJ1-5; 11 nucleotides align to TRBD1. The germline V gene has CDR1 LNHDA and CDR2 SQIVND (reference sequence). The length of the CDR3 is 15 residues. Germline trimming cut 7 bases from V and 6 bases from J; bases unmatched to any gene: 8. CDR3 sequence: CASTFGTGGRQPQHF. The CDR3 nucleotides are TGTGCCAGTACCTTTGGGACAGGGGGGCGTCAGCCCCAGCATTTT.

J is TRBJ2-3 and V is TRBV5-4; D may be TRBD2 (6 bases). The V gene's germline CDR1 is SGHNT and CDR2 YYREEE (reference sequence). This CDR3 spans 15 amino acids. Trimming removed 0 bases from V and 4 bases from J, with 12 bases in between. In nucleotides, the CDR3 is TGTGCCAGCAGCTTGGCGGGAGTGGGGGCAGATACGCAGTATTTT. As protein: CASSLAGVGADTQYF.

The chain employs TRBV30 and TRBJ2-1; 7 bases line up with TRBD2. Germline V gene sequence: CDR1 GTSNPN, CDR2 SVGIG (reference sequence). Trimming cost V 8 bases and J 9 bases; bases outside gene matches: 13. The CDR3 spans 13 residues. The CDR3, as DNA: TGTGCCAGCCGGGACTACAACTTTGGTGAGCAGTTCTTC. Its translation is CASRDYNFGEQFF.

The chain combines TRBV28 with TRBJ1-4; 7 bases map to TRBD1. This CDR3 region has 15 residues. The germline V gene encodes CDR1 MDHEN and CDR2 SYDVKM. Losses at the gene ends were 2 bases for V and 4 bases for J; bases not matched to a gene: 4. DNA of the CDR3: TGTGCCAGCAGTTTAATGACAGGGCTTAATGAAAAACTGTTTTTT. Translation: CASSLMTGLNEKLFF.

The sample holds one count of this clone. This rearrangement joins TRBV29-1 to TRBJ2-3; D possibly corresponds to TRBD2 (5 bases). CDR1 and CDR2 from the germline V gene are SQVTM and ANQGSEA. The CDR3 totals 15 residues. V was trimmed by 6 bases and J by 6 bases, leaving 22 bases between them. The CDR3 sequence: CSVEISGMGADTQYF. The CDR3 DNA is TGCAGCGTAGAGATCAGCGGTATGGGCGCGGATACGCAGTATTTT.

This clone was counted between two and nine times. The genes are TRBV27 and TRBJ2-3; 7 bases line up with TRBD2. J lost 0 bases, V lost 9 bases, and 6 bases had no gene match. The germline V gene encodes CDR1 MNHEY and CDR2 SMNVEV (reference sequence). This CDR3 spans 14 amino acids. The CDR3 region has the DNA TGTGCCAGTAGACTAGCTCATAGCACAGATACGCAGTATTTT. It codes for CASRLAHSTDTQYF.

V usage is TRBV28 and J usage is TRBJ2-7; maybe TRBD2 (6 bases). Germline-derived CDR1 and CDR2 are MDHEN and SYDVKM. V lost 2 bases and J 5 bases, leaving 13 bases between the germline ends. The CDR3 is 14 residues long. CDR3 in DNA: TGTGCCAGCAGTTTACAGGGACTCTATAACGAGCAGTACTTC. As protein: CASSLQGLYNEQYF.

The chain is built from TRBV5-1 and TRBJ1-1, with 7 nucleotides matching TRBD1. CDR3 size: 14 residues. With V trimmed by 0 bases and J by 9 bases, 8 bases remained unmatched. Germline lookup yields CDR1 SGHRS and CDR2 YFSETQ. CDR3 sequence reads: CASSLARGQSKAFF. The CDR3 bases are TGCGCCAGCAGCTTGGCCCGGGGACAGAGCAAAGCTTTCTTT.

The rearrangement uses TRBV7-8 and TRBJ2-7; D might be TRBD1 (5 bases). V dropped 2 bases and J dropped 2 bases, with 10 bases sitting between them. Looked up from germline, CDR1 is SGHVS and CDR2 is FQNEAQ. CDR3 length: 14 residues. The CDR3, as DNA: TGTGCCAGCAGCTTACGCAGGGTACCCTACGAGCAGTACTTC. Translated, it gives CASSLRRVPYEQYF.

The CDR3 protein is CASSLYRVRSYNEQFF. CDR3 in DNA: TGTGCCAGCAGCCTTTACAGGGTCCGCTCCTACAATGAGCAGTTCTTC. J is TRBJ2-1 and V is TRBV5-8, with TRBD1 as a possible D gene (6 bases). The CDR3 contains 16 residues. Trimming cost V 4 bases and J 0 bases, with 14 bases left between them. Germline CDR1 and CDR2: SGHTS and YDEGEE.

This chain uses TRBV28 with TRBJ2-3; 7 bases fit TRBD1. The junction had 5 bases not matched to a gene; V was cut back by 6 bases and J by 2 bases. Germline-derived CDR1 and CDR2 are MDHEN and SYDVKM. The CDR3 runs to 14 residues. The CDR3 sequence is CASSPGQFTDTQYF. CDR3 nucleotides: TGTGCCAGCAGCCCGGGACAGTTCACAGATACGCAGTATTTT.